This is a list of T cell receptor beta chains from one sample in a study of OX40 agonist ivuxolimab in advanced cancers. TCRdb's copy holds only in-frame clones and misses some; the assay was immunoSEQ multiplex PCR. Among 31,000 or so clones listed, approximately 88% were seen once. Sequencing used CD4+ or CD8+ T cells sorted from blood, obtained in a trial of the OX40 agonist ivuxolimab. These receptors came from an adult with an advanced solid tumor such as melanoma, head and neck, liver or kidney cancer. CDR3s include the opening cysteine and the closing phenylalanine or tryptophan. D genes are given only for firm matches. Clone size appears in some rows only: once, few, many, or a class for an expanded clone.

D gene: TRBD2; J gene: TRBJ2-2; V gene: TRBV28; clone size: -; CDR3 length: 14; CDR3 DNA: TGTGCCAGCAGTTCACCGGGGGGTAACGGGGAGCTGTTTTTT; CDR3 protein: CASSSPGGNGELFF
D gene: -; J gene: TRBJ2-3; V gene: TRBV10-1; clone size: -; CDR3 length: 17; CDR3 DNA: TGCGCCAGCAGTGAGATACGGATTAATGAGGGTCCAGATACGCAGTATTTT; CDR3 protein: CASSEIRINEGPDTQYF
D gene: TRBD1; J gene: TRBJ1-1; V gene: TRBV7-8; clone size: -; CDR3 length: 14; CDR3 DNA: TGTGCCAGCAGCATTACAGGGGGGAGGACTGAAGCTTTCTTT; CDR3 protein: CASSITGGRTEAFF
D gene: -; J gene: TRBJ2-7; V gene: TRBV5-5; clone size: -; CDR3 length: 12; CDR3 DNA: TGTGCCAGCAGCCCGATTGACCACGAGCAGTACTTC; CDR3 protein: CASSPIDHEQYF
D gene: TRBD1; J gene: TRBJ2-1; V gene: TRBV7-3; clone size: -; CDR3 length: 15; CDR3 DNA: TGTGCCAGCAGCCCGACAGGGGTGGCCTACAATGAGCAGTTCTTC; CDR3 protein: CASSPTGVAYNEQFF
D gene: -; J gene: TRBJ2-7; V gene: TRBV28; clone size: -; CDR3 length: 15; CDR3 DNA: TGTGCCAGCAGTTTAGTTGCTGATCTTGGATACGAGCAGTACTTC; CDR3 protein: CASSLVADLGYEQYF
D gene: -; J gene: TRBJ1-6; V gene: TRBV4-2; clone size: few; CDR3 length: 16; CDR3 DNA: TGTGCCAGCAGCCAAGATCCACAGGGAGGCAATTCACCCCTCCACTTT; CDR3 protein: CASSQDPQGGNSPLHF
D gene: -; J gene: TRBJ2-2; V gene: TRBV9; clone size: -; CDR3 length: 13; CDR3 DNA: TGTGCCAGCAGCTTCCGACGAGACGGGGAGCTGTTTTTT; CDR3 protein: CASSFRRDGELFF
D gene: -; J gene: TRBJ1-2; V gene: TRBV6-6; clone size: once; CDR3 length: 15; CDR3 DNA: TGTGCCAGCAGTTACGGGGTAGAAGGGACCGGTGGCTACACCTTC; CDR3 protein: CASSYGVEGTGGYTF
D gene: -; J gene: TRBJ1-2; V gene: TRBV7-9; clone size: -; CDR3 length: 14; CDR3 DNA: TGTGCCAGCAGCTTATCGGCAGAGTCACCCGGCTACACCTTC; CDR3 protein: CASSLSAESPGYTF